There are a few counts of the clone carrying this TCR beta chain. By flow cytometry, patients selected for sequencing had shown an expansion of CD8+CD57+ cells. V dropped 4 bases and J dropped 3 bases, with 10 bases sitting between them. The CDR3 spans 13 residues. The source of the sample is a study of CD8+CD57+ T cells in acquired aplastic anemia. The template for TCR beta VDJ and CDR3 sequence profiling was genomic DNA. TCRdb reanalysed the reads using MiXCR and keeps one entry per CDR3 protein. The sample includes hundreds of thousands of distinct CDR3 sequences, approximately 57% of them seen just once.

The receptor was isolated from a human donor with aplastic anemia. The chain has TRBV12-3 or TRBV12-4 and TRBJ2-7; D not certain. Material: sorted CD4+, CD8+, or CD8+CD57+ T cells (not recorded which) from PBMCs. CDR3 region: CASSSGRSYEQYF. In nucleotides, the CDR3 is TGTGCCAGCAGTTCTGGACGGAGCTACGAGCAGTACTTC.